Listed below are T cell receptor beta chains from one sample, sequenced in a study of T cells in localized non-small cell lung cancer. The protocol was immunoSEQ multiplex PCR, while the TCRdb copy is restricted to in-frame clones and leaves out a portion. The data show 20,000 to 30,000 clones, more than 65% seen once. This specimen was peripheral blood, taken before any cancer treatment. The receptors shown here come from a man aged 40 to 75 with stage III squamous cell lung carcinoma. The CDR3 runs from the conserved cysteine through the conserved F or W. Each record gives: V gene, clone size, D gene, J gene, CDR3 DNA, CDR3 protein. A D gene is named only where the DNA matches it firmly. Some rows have no size entry. The others give once, few or many, or a class for an expanded clone.

TRBV28	-	TRBD2	TRBJ2-3	TGTGCCAGCAGCTGGCTAGCGGAGCCCACAGATACGCAGTATTTT	CASSWLAEPTDTQYF
TRBV11-2	-	-	TRBJ2-2	TGTGCCAGCAGCTTAGATCGGGGCACCGGGGAGCTGTTTTTT	CASSLDRGTGELFF
TRBV9	-	-	TRBJ2-3	TGTGCCAGCAGCGTTGGAGATACGCAGTATTTT	CASSVGDTQYF
TRBV7-2	-	-	TRBJ2-5	TGTGCCAGCAGCCCCCAGGGGGCGGGGGGGCGAGAGACCCAGTACTTC	CASSPQGAGGRETQYF
TRBV10-1	-	TRBD1	TRBJ1-3	TGCGCCAGCAGTGACGGGACAGCTACGGGAAACACCATATATTTT	CASSDGTATGNTIYF
TRBV7-7	-	TRBD1	TRBJ1-2	TGTGCCAGCAGCGCCGGGACAGGTGATGGCTACACCTTC	CASSAGTGDGYTF
TRBV19	-	-	TRBJ2-3	TGTGCCAGTAACGCGGGCCCCAACGGTAATCCTAGCACAGATACGCAGTATTTT	CASNAGPNGNPSTDTQYF
TRBV5-6	-	TRBD1	TRBJ1-4	TGTGCCAGCAGCCCAATCGTCAGGGACAGGGGAGTAGATGAAAAACTGTTTTTT	CASSPIVRDRGVDEKLFF
TRBV7-2	-	TRBD1	TRBJ2-1	TGTGCCAGCAGCTTAAGGACAGGTCCCTACAATGAGCAGTTCTTC	CASSLRTGPYNEQFF
TRBV7-9	-	-	TRBJ2-3	TGTGCCAGCAGCTTAACCGAGGGGAGCGGAGATACGCAGTATTTT	CASSLTEGSGDTQYF
TRBV10-2	few	TRBD2	TRBJ2-1	TGCGCCAGCACCCGAATGGGACTAGGAAATGAGCAGTTCTTC	CASTRMGLGNEQFF
TRBV14	-	-	TRBJ1-2	TGTGCCAGCAGCCAGGGATCCCATGGCTACACCTTC	CASSQGSHGYTF
TRBV5-6	-	-	TRBJ1-1	TGTGCCAGCAGCTTCACCGACAGGCCGAAAGCTTTCTTT	CASSFTDRPKAFF
TRBV6-5	-	TRBD1	TRBJ1-2	TGTGCCAGCAGTTACGGACAGGTTAACTATGGCTACACCTTC	CASSYGQVNYGYTF
TRBV15	once	-	TRBJ2-1	TGTGCCACCAGCATTCGCCAAGGGTCGTACAATGAGCAGTTCTTC	CATSIRQGSYNEQFF
TRBV20-1	-	-	TRBJ1-4	TGCAGTGCTAGATTAGAAAAACTGTTTTTT	CSARLEKLFF
TRBV19	-	-	TRBJ2-5	TGTGCCAGTAGCCAGGGGAGGAAGACCCAGTACTTC	CASSQGRKTQYF
TRBV6-1	-	-	TRBJ2-1	TGTGCCAGCAGACTGGTGGTTGAGCAGTTCTTC	CASRLVVEQFF
TRBV4-1	-	-	TRBJ2-1	TGCGCCAGCAGCCTGCAAGCGGGCAATGAGCAGTTCTTC	CASSLQAGNEQFF
TRBV5-1	-	TRBD1	TRBJ2-2	TGCGCCAGCGCCGGGACAGGGGGCTCCGGGGAGCTGTTTTTT	CASAGTGGSGELFF
TRBV5-6	few	-	TRBJ2-1	TGTGCCAGCAGCTTGGGAGTAGGGGTTTACAATGAGCAGTTCTTC	CASSLGVGVYNEQFF
TRBV6-4	-	-	TRBJ2-1	TGTGCCAGCAGTGACGGATCGAGCGGGAATGAGCAGTTCTTC	CASSDGSSGNEQFF
TRBV5-1	-	-	TRBJ1-4	TGCGCCAGCAGCTTGGGAGGGCCTGATGGCAAACTGTTTTTT	CASSLGGPDGKLFF
TRBV19	-	TRBD1	TRBJ1-5	TGTGCCAGTACCATTACAGGGGAGAATCAGCCCCAGCATTTT	CASTITGENQPQHF
TRBV29-1	-	-	TRBJ2-2	TGCAGCACGAGAGGTGCCGGGGAGCTGTTTTTT	CSTRGAGELFF
TRBV7-2	-	TRBD2	TRBJ2-3	TGTGCCAGCACCGGACTAGCGGGAACCACAGATACGCAGTATTTT	CASTGLAGTTDTQYF
TRBV30	once	-	TRBJ1-6	TGTGCCTGGAATCGAGGGGATTCACCCCTCCACTTT	CAWNRGDSPLHF
TRBV2	medium-sized	-	TRBJ2-5	TGTGCCAGCAGAAAACTAGAAGAGACCCAGTACTTC	CASRKLEETQYF
TRBV5-1	-	-	TRBJ2-2	TGCGCCAGCAGCTTGGTCGGGACTTCGAACACCGGGGAGCTGTTTTTT	CASSLVGTSNTGELFF
TRBV5-6	-	-	TRBJ2-7	TGTGCCAGCAGCTCCGGGGGAGCGGGCAGTCCCGAGCAGTACTTC	CASSSGGAGSPEQYF
TRBV18	-	-	TRBJ1-4	TGTGCCAGCTCACCACGTCAGGGACGGGAAAATGAAAAACTGTTTTTT	CASSPRQGRENEKLFF
TRBV6-1	once	TRBD1	TRBJ1-5	TGTGCCAGCATCGCGACAGGGGACCAGCCCCAGCATTTT	CASIATGDQPQHF
TRBV30	-	-	TRBJ2-3	TGTGCCTGGAGTGTCGGGGTAGCAACGGCAGATACGCAGTATTTT	CAWSVGVATADTQYF
TRBV6-1	-	-	TRBJ1-1	TGTGCCAGCAGTGAATGGGTGAACACTGAAGCTTTCTTT	CASSEWVNTEAFF
TRBV18	-	-	TRBJ2-4	TGTGCCAGCTCACCACAAGGACCGCGAGGGGCCAAAAACATTCAGTACTTC	CASSPQGPRGAKNIQYF
TRBV11-3	-	TRBD2	TRBJ2-1	TGTGCCAGCAGCCATACTAGCGGGAGTAATGCGTTCTTC	CASSHTSGSNAFF
TRBV2	-	-	TRBJ1-2	TGTGCCAGCAGTAACTCCAGGCAGGGAGGTGATGGCTACACCTTC	CASSNSRQGGDGYTF
TRBV6-6	-	TRBD1	TRBJ1-2	TGTGCCAGCAGACGCGCCGCGACAGGGCATGAGGATGGCTACACCTTC	CASRRAATGHEDGYTF
TRBV27	-	-	TRBJ1-3	TGTGCCAGCAGTTTGGGCGGACGAAACACCATATATTTT	CASSLGGRNTIYF
TRBV13	-	-	TRBJ2-7	TGTGCCAGCAGCCGTGGGCGCAGGCCACACGAGCAGTACTTC	CASSRGRRPHEQYF
TRBV6-5	-	TRBD1	TRBJ1-2	TGTGCCAGCAGTAGGGACAGGGGCTATGGCTACACCTTC	CASSRDRGYGYTF
TRBV6-4	-	-	TRBJ1-6	TGTGCCAGCAGTGACGGCCGGAATTCACCCCTCCACTTT	CASSDGRNSPLHF
TRBV6-1	few	-	TRBJ2-7	TGTGCCAGCAGTGCTGGGGGGATTACCTACGAGCAGTACTTC	CASSAGGITYEQYF
TRBV5-1	-	TRBD1	TRBJ2-7	TGCGCCAGCAGCTTGGCCCTGGACAGGGGTTACGAGCAGTACTTC	CASSLALDRGYEQYF
TRBV7-6	once	-	TRBJ2-2	TGTGCCAGCAGCCCCCCGGGGAGGAGCACCGGGGAGCTGTTTTTT	CASSPPGRSTGELFF
TRBV9	-	-	TRBJ1-5	TGTGCCAGCAGCGTAGGCAGCAATCAGCCCCAGCATTTT	CASSVGSNQPQHF
TRBV9	-	-	TRBJ1-3	TGTGCCAGCAGCGTAGACTACCGCTCTGGAAACACCATATATTTT	CASSVDYRSGNTIYF
TRBV19	-	-	TRBJ2-1	TGTGCCAGTAGTATAGATGTAATACAGGGAGCGGGCAATGAGCAGTTCTTC	CASSIDVIQGAGNEQFF
TRBV7-9	-	-	TRBJ1-4	TGTGCCAGCAGCTTTGGCGGATCCGGCACTAATGAAAAACTGTTTTTT	CASSFGGSGTNEKLFF
TRBV7-9	-	-	TRBJ2-1	TGTGCCAGCAGCCCTGCTAGCGCGGGTTACAATGAGCAGTTCTTC	CASSPASAGYNEQFF
TRBV6-5	-	-	TRBJ1-1	TGTGCCAGCAGTTACGGAGGGGGTTTAGCAGGGACTGAAGCTTTCTTT	CASSYGGGLAGTEAFF
TRBV7-9	-	TRBD1	TRBJ2-2	TGTGCCAGCACCTTCTGGACAGGGGGAATCGGGGAGCTGTTTTTT	CASTFWTGGIGELFF
TRBV5-3	-	-	TRBJ1-1	TGTGCCCACCAGGGGACTTTGAACACTGAAGCTTTCTTT	CAHQGTLNTEAFF
TRBV7-9	-	-	TRBJ2-1	TGTGCCAGCAGGACGTTTCTCCCGTGGGATGAGCAGTTCTTC	CASRTFLPWDEQFF
TRBV23-1	-	-	TRBJ2-4	TGCGCCAGCAGTCAATCGAAGCCGGCCTTAGCCAAAAACATTCAGTACTTC	CASSQSKPALAKNIQYF
TRBV28	-	TRBD2	TRBJ2-1	TGTGCCAGCAGTTTTCGACTAGCGGGAGCCTATGGCTACAATGAGCAGTTCTTC	CASSFRLAGAYGYNEQFF
TRBV6-1	-	TRBD1	TRBJ2-5	TGTGCCAGCACCTTAGACAGGGGGCACCAAGAGACCCAGTACTTC	CASTLDRGHQETQYF